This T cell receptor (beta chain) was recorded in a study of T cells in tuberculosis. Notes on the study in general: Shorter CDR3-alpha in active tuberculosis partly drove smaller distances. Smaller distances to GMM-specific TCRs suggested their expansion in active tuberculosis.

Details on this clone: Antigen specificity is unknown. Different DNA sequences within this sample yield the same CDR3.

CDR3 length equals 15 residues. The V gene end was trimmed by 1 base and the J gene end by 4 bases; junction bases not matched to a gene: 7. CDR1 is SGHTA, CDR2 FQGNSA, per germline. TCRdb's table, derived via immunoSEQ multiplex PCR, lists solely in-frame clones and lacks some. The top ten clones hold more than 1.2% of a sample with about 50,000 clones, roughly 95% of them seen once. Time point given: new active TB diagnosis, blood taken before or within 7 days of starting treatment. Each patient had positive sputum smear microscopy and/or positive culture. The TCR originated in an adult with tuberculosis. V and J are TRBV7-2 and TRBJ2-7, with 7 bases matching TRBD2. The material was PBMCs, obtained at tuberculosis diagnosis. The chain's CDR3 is CASSLEASGGYEQYF. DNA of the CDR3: TGTGCCAGCAGCTTAGAGGCTAGCGGCGGTTACGAGCAGTACTTC.